The text below deals with one TCR beta chain. The CDR3 is 16 amino acids. CDR1 SGHKS and CDR2 YYEKEE come from the germline V gene (reference sequence). The junction had 12 bases not matched to a gene; V was cut back by 4 bases and J by 7 bases. The data were taken from a study of blood T cell repertoires in COVID-19. Whole-study context: COVID-19 samples, acute and convalescent, were from the United States, Italy and Spain. T cells, B-cell-depleted T cells, or PBMCs supplied cDNA or gDNA.

Authors' analysis steps: Counts of nucleated cells, estimated from reference gene primer amplification, were obtained. Produced via immunoSEQ multiplex PCR; TCRdb's table is partial and in-frame only. From that table come the V and J calls and clone size; the DNA was used to work out D and trimming. This sample has 15,000 to 20,000 clones, with 91% found just once. This TCR derives from a human donor in a cohort sampled during active COVID-19. Sequencing was carried out using peripheral blood. The chain has TRBV5-5 and TRBJ2-7; 12 positions match TRBD1. The CDR3 DNA reads as TGTGCCAGCAGCCAAGGTGAGGGACAGGGGGCGCGGGAGCAGTACTTC. Translating gives CASSQGEGQGAREQYF.